One sample yielded the 26 T cell receptor beta chains listed below, sequenced in a study of cytomegalovirus exposure and HLA in healthy donors. PCR primers comprised 60 Vbeta and 13 Jbeta primers. TCRdb's copy holds only in-frame clones and misses some; the assay was immunoSEQ multiplex PCR. The sample has some 170,000 clones, roughly 79% seen once; the top ten hold 4.9%. What was sequenced was PBMCs. The receptors here all came from a woman aged 18-29 years in good health and CMV-seropositive.

The chain couples TRBV6-5 to TRBJ2-7, with D unresolved. The V and J ends lost 0 bases and 4 bases respectively, with 7 bases between them. Germline values: CDR1 MNHEY, CDR2 SVGAGI. The CDR3 covers 13 residues. For the CDR3, the DNA is TGTGCCAGCAGTTACTCGCAGTCTTACGAGCAGTACTTC. It is translated as CASSYSQSYEQYF.

CDR3 in DNA: TGCAGTGCTGGTAGCGGAGAGACCCAGTACTTC. Amino acids: CSAGSGETQYF. This chain links TRBV20-1 with TRBJ2-5, with a possible D match to TRBD2 (6 bases). This CDR3 comprises 11 residues. Trimming removed 5 bases at V and 4 bases at J, with 8 bases between. Germline CDR1 reads DFQATT; CDR2 reads SNEGSKA (reference sequence).

J is TRBJ2-1 and V is TRBV11-2; TRBD2 agrees at 7 bases. This CDR3 spans 14 amino acids. The V segment lost 0 bases and the J segment 4 bases; nucleotides outside the gene matches: 0. The V gene's germline CDR1 is SGHAT and CDR2 FQNNGV. The CDR3: CASSLEAGYNEQFF. The CDR3 DNA sequence: TGTGCCAGCAGCTTAGAAGCGGGGTACAATGAGCAGTTCTTC.

At least ten counts were recorded for this clone. V gene TRBV18 combines with J gene TRBJ2-7; D remains unclear. The CDR3 has 12 amino acids. Deletions cut 3 bases from V and 3 bases from J, with 6 bases between. Germline lookup yields CDR1 KGHSH and CDR2 LQKENI. Here the CDR3 reads CASSPESYEQYF. The DNA for the CDR3 is TGTGCCAGCTCACCTGAGAGCTACGAGCAGTACTTC.

The V and J genes are TRBV9 and TRBJ1-1; 8 bases map to TRBD1. This CDR3 spans 15 amino acids. Germline trimming cut 3 bases from V and 1 base from J; bases unmatched to any gene: 5. Germline V gives CDR1 SGDLS, CDR2 YYNGEE. DNA of the CDR3: TGTGCCAGCAGCGCAACCGGGACAGGGAACACTGAAGCTTTCTTT. This translates into CASSATGTGNTEAFF.

The chain uses TRBV6-1 and TRBJ1-2, with TRBD1 matching 9 bases. Germline V gives CDR1 MNHNS, CDR2 SASEGT. The CDR3 totals 16 residues. Trimming took 3 bases from V and 7 from J; bases not matched to a gene: 12. CDR3 loop: CASSDAPGQGRIGYTF. CDR3 coding DNA: TGTGCCAGCAGTGACGCTCCGGGACAGGGCCGGATTGGCTACACCTTC.

The J gene is TRBJ2-7, the V gene TRBV2, with 8 bases aligning to TRBD1. The ends lost 3 bases at V and 2 bases at J; junction bases unmatched: 3. The CDR3 spans 14 residues. Germline V gene sequence: CDR1 SNHLY, CDR2 FYNNEI. The CDR3 loop is CASSDRTGPYEQYF. The CDR3 nucleotides are TGTGCCAGCAGTGACCGGACAGGGCCCTACGAGCAGTACTTC. The complete variable domain, with remaining parts taken from reference TRBV2 and TRBJ2-7, reads EPEVTQTPSHQVTQMGQEVILRCVPISNHLYFYWYRQILGQKVEFLVSFYNNEISEKSEIFDDQFSVERPDGSNFTLKIRSTKLEDSAMYFCASSDRTGPYEQYFGPGTRLTVT.

The chain recombines TRBV30 with TRBJ2-1, with TRBD2 identical over 12 bases. The CDR3 runs to 19 residues. CDR1 and CDR2 (germline): GTSNPN, SVGIG (reference sequence). After removal of 2 bases from V and 3 bases from J, the junction contained 14 bases not matched to a gene. This CDR3 reads CAWSSGLSSGGVSYNEQFF. The CDR3, as DNA: TGTGCCTGGAGTTCGGGCTTGTCTAGCGGGGGGGTTAGCTACAATGAGCAGTTCTTC. The variable domain in full, completed from reference TRBV30 and TRBJ2-1, reads SQTIHQWPATLVQPVGSPLSLECTVEGTSNPNLYWYRQAAGRGLQLLFYSVGIGQISSEVPQNLSASRPQDRQFILSSKKLLLSDSGFYLCAWSSGLSSGGVSYNEQFFGPGTRLTVL.

The chain is built from TRBV9 and TRBJ2-1, with 8 bases aligning to TRBD2. V was clipped by 2 bases and J by 4 bases; unmatched bases: 5. CDR1 and CDR2 from the germline V gene are SGDLS and YYNGEE. The CDR3 contains 15 residues. CDR3: CASSVSGTPYNEQFF. The CDR3 DNA follows: TGTGCCAGCAGCGTTAGCGGGACACCTTACAATGAGCAGTTCTTC.

This clone was recorded many times. This sequence joins TRBV29-1 and TRBJ1-2; TRBD1 matches at 10 bases. This CDR3 has 15 amino acids. After removal of 2 bases from V and 9 bases from J, the junction contained 12 bases not matched to a gene. The germline gives CDR1 SQVTM, CDR2 ANQGSEA. CDR3 nucleotide sequence: TGCAGCGTTGAATCCTCCGGGACAGGGGTTTTGAGCTACACCTTC. Its translation is CSVESSGTGVLSYTF.

The chain is built from TRBV14 and TRBJ1-6, with D unclear. Trimming pared 3 bases from V and 6 bases from J, leaving 6 bases between. This CDR3 is built from 13 residues. CDR1 is SGHDN and CDR2 is FVKESK in the germline V gene. The CDR3 region is CASSQVGNSPLHF. DNA for the CDR3: TGTGCCAGCAGCCAGGTCGGTAATTCACCCCTCCACTTT.

This chain uses TRBV5-4 with TRBJ2-2, with TRBD1 identical over 7 bases. V lost 0 bases to trimming and J lost 4 bases; unmatched junction nucleotides: 6. The CDR3 has 16 residues. The V gene's germline CDR1 is SGHNT and CDR2 YYREEE (reference sequence). The CDR3 region has the DNA TGTGCCAGCAGCTTGGCAAGACAGGGTGGCACCGGGGAGCTGTTTTTT. Protein: CASSLARQGGTGELFF.

The chain links TRBV4-3 to TRBJ2-3; D perhaps matches TRBD2 (7 bases). Trimming removed 5 bases at V and 5 bases at J, with 17 bases between. Germline assignment: CDR1 LGHNA and CDR2 YSLEER. This CDR3 has 15 residues. The CDR3 here is CASSARGPSVDTQYF. The CDR3 DNA reads as TGCGCCAGCAGCGCGCGGGGGCCGTCTGTAGATACGCAGTATTTT.

The V gene is TRBV19, the J gene TRBJ1-5, with D tentatively TRBD1 (5 bases). The CDR3 is 14 residues long. Looked up from germline, CDR1 is LNHDA and CDR2 is SQIVND (reference sequence). V shed 6 bases and J shed 3 bases, with 12 bases lying between them. CDR3: CASSHRDFNQPQHF. Written as DNA, the CDR3 is TGTGCCAGTAGCCACCGGGACTTCAATCAGCCCCAGCATTTT. Full variable domain (remainder filled in from reference TRBV19 and TRBJ1-5): DGGITQSPKYLFRKEGQNVTLSCEQNLNHDAMYWYRQDPGQGLRLIYYSQIVNDFQKGDIAEGYSVSREKKESFPLTVTSAQKNPTAFYLCASSHRDFNQPQHFGDGTRLSIL.

The V gene is TRBV11-2, the J gene TRBJ1-1, with TRBD1 as a possible D gene (5 bases). CDR3 length: 17 amino acids. Per the germline V gene, CDR1 is SGHAT and CDR2 is FQNNGV. V lost 0 bases and J 4 bases, leaving 18 bases between the germline ends. CDR3 nucleotides: TGTGCCAGCAGCTTAGATTGGTTCGGGGGGAGAATCACTGAAGCTTTCTTT. As protein: CASSLDWFGGRITEAFF.

This clone was picked up a small number of times. This chain links TRBV4-2 with TRBJ2-3, with D possibly matching TRBD2 (5 bases). The CDR3 is 16 residues long. CDR1 LGHNA and CDR2 YNFKEQ come from the germline V gene. Between the trimmed V and J ends, which lost 0 bases and 3 bases, there was a span of 13 bases. This CDR3 reads CASSQDRGSGTDTQYF. DNA for the CDR3: TGTGCCAGCAGCCAAGATAGAGGGAGTGGGACAGATACGCAGTATTTT.

The chain is built from TRBV28 and TRBJ1-6; possible D gene TRBD1, 6 bases. The length of the CDR3 is 14 residues. Trimming left V 3 bases short and J 5 bases short, with 8 bases between. The germline gives CDR1 MDHEN, CDR2 SYDVKM. In DNA form, the CDR3 reads TGTGCCAGCAGTTTTCGGACAGATAATTCACCCCTCCACTTT. It yields the protein CASSFRTDNSPLHF. Full variable domain (remainder filled in from reference TRBV28 and TRBJ1-6): DVKVTQSSRYLVKRTGEKVFLECVQDMDHENMFWYRQDPGLGLRLIYFSYDVKMKEKGDIPEGYSVSREKKERFSLILESASTNQTSMYLCASSFRTDNSPLHFGNGTRLTVT.

CDR3 bases: TGCGCCAGCAGCGAGGGACATATGGCCTACGAGCAGTACTTC. This sequence encodes CASSEGHMAYEQYF. V gene TRBV4-3 combines with J gene TRBJ2-7, with D maybe TRBD1 (6 bases). This CDR3 is built from 14 residues. The V end lost 5 bases, the J end lost 2 bases, and 13 bases lay between the germline ends. Per germline, CDR1 LGHNA and CDR2 YSLEER.

The chain combines TRBV11-2 with TRBJ2-2; 10 nucleotides line up with TRBD2. Trimming removed 3 bases from V and 4 bases from J; junction bases left unmatched: 5. The germline V gene encodes CDR1 SGHAT and CDR2 FQNNGV. The CDR3 extends over 16 amino acids. CDR3 in amino acids: CASSFSAGGATGELFF. Written as DNA, the CDR3 is TGTGCCAGCAGCTTCTCAGCGGGGGGGGCCACCGGGGAGCTGTTTTTT.

The chain recombines TRBV2 with TRBJ1-5; perhaps TRBD1 as D (5 bases). The CDR3 runs to 15 residues. With 4 bases removed from V and 0 bases from J, the gap between germline ends came to 10 bases. Germline V gene data show CDR1 as SNHLY and CDR2 as FYNNEI. CDR3 in amino acids: CASSVRQHSNQPQHF. CDR3 coding DNA: TGTGCCAGCAGTGTTAGACAGCATAGCAATCAGCCCCAGCATTTT.

V is TRBV6-7 and J is TRBJ1-2; 9 bases are shared with TRBD1. TRBV6-7 is an open reading frame, and its role is uncertain. J lost 7 bases, V lost 7 bases, and 10 bases had no gene match. The CDR3 totals 14 residues. The CDR3 region has the DNA TGTGCCAGCAAGGTGTTCGGGACAGGGTTTGGCTACACCTTC. Protein sequence: CASKVFGTGFGYTF.

This clone was recorded only once. The chain combines TRBV4-1 with TRBJ2-2; no definite D call. From germline, CDR1 is MGHRA and CDR2 YSYEKL. This CDR3 is built from 12 residues. Trimming left V 3 bases short and J 8 bases short, with 7 bases between. CDR3 nucleotides: TGCGCCAGCAGCCATCCTCTGGGGGAGCTGTTTTTT. Translating gives CASSHPLGELFF.

This sequence joins TRBV5-6 and TRBJ2-5; 9 bases are a match to TRBD2. Germline V gene lookup returns CDR1 SGHDT and CDR2 YYEEEE. The CDR3 sequence is 16 residues long. J lost 3 bases, V lost 2 bases, and 8 bases had no gene match. In DNA, the CDR3 is TGTGCCAGCAGCTTACGGACTAGCGCGGGGGAAGAGACCCAGTACTTC. Translated, it gives CASSLRTSAGEETQYF.

CDR3 nucleotides: TGCGCCAGCAGCCTTGGACAGGGGAGATCTAATGAAAAACTGTTTTTT. It yields the protein CASSLGQGRSNEKLFF. The rearrangement links TRBV5-1 to TRBJ1-4, with 9 bases identical to TRBD1. Trimming took 4 bases from V and 3 from J; bases not matched to a gene: 7. The CDR3 is 16 residues long. Germline V gene sequence: CDR1 SGHRS, CDR2 YFSETQ.

The rearrangement uses TRBV6-6 and TRBJ2-7; 12 nucleotides line up with TRBD1. The germline gives CDR1 MNHNY, CDR2 SVGAGI (reference sequence). The CDR3 has 16 amino acids. With V trimmed by 2 bases and J by 6 bases, 8 bases remained unmatched. The CDR3 spells CASSYPPGTGGLEQYF. As DNA, the CDR3 is TGTGCCAGCAGTTACCCCCCCGGGACAGGGGGCCTCGAGCAGTACTTC.

In its sample, this clone was seen a few times. J is TRBJ2-5 and V is TRBV11-2, with 8 bases lining up with TRBD1. Per the germline V gene, CDR1 is SGHAT and CDR2 is FQNNGV. CDR3 size: 15 residues. Unmatched junction bases numbered 9, after V lost 8 bases and J lost 1 base. The CDR3 protein is CASLKQGGPQETQYF. The CDR3 DNA follows: TGTGCCAGCCTAAAACAGGGGGGACCCCAAGAGACCCAGTACTTC.